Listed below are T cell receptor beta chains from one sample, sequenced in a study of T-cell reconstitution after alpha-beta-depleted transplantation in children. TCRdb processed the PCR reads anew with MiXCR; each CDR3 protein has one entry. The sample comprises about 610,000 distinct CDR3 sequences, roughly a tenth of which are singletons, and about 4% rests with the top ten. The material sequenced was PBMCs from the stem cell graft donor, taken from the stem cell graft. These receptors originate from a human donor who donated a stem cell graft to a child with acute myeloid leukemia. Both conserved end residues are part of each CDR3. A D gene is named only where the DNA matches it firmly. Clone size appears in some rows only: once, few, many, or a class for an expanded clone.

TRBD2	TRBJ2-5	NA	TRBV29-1	CSVEERGAQYF	TGCAGCGTTGAGGAACGGGGGGCCCAGTACTTC
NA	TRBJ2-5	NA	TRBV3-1	CASSQEWTGAEETQYF	TGTGCCAGCAGCCAAGAGTGGACGGGAGCTGAAGAGACCCAGTACTTC
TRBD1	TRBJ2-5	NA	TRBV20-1	CSAGGQGVVETQYF	TGCAGTGCTGGGGGACAGGGGGTTGTAGAGACCCAGTACTTC
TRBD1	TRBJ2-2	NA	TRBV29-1	CSVTDRGGGTGELFF	TGCAGCGTCACCGACAGGGGGGGCGGCACCGGGGAGCTGTTTTTT
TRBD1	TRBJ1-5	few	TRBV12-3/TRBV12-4	CASIFTGGGNQPQHF	TGTGCCAGCATCTTTACAGGGGGGGGCAATCAGCCCCAGCATTTT
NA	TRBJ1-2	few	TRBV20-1	CSASRADGYTF	TGCAGTGCTAGCAGGGCGGATGGCTACACCTTC
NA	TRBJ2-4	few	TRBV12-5	CASALGAGDLAKNIQYF	TGTGCTAGCGCCCTGGGCGCAGGGGACCTGGCCAAAAACATTCAGTACTTC
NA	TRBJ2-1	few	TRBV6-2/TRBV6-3	CASSYELLRRGGVSHNEQFF	TGTGCCAGCAGTTACGAACTCCTGAGAAGGGGGGGAGTATCCCACAATGAGCAGTTCTTC
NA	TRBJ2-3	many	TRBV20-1	CSASSGSGADTQYF	TGCAGTGCTAGTTCCGGGAGTGGCGCAGATACGCAGTATTTT
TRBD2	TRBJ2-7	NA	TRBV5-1	CASSLGSGRRNEQYF	TGCGCCAGCAGCTTGGGTAGCGGGAGAAGGAACGAGCAGTACTTC
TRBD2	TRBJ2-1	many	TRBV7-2	CASSYALSGSYEQFF	TGTGCCAGCAGCTACGCCCTTAGCGGGAGCTATGAGCAGTTCTTC
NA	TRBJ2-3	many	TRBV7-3	CASSLRGLGTDTQYF	TGTGCCAGCAGCTTAAGGGGACTCGGCACAGATACGCAGTATTTT
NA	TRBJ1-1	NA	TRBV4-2	CASSPQKGGDEAFF	TGTGCCAGCAGCCCGCAGAAAGGGGGTGATGAAGCTTTCTTT
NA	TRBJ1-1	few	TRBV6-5	CASSYSGEAEAFF	TGTGCCAGCAGTTACTCGGGGGAGGCTGAAGCTTTCTTT
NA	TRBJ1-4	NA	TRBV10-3	CAISEAGTNNEKLFF	TGTGCCATCAGTGAGGCCGGGACAAATAATGAAAAACTGTTTTTT
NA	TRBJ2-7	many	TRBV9	CASSVDPAKGYEQYF	TGTGCCAGCAGCGTAGACCCGGCAAAGGGATACGAGCAGTACTTC
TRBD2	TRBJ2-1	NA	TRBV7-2	CASSLAGTSGPNEQFF	TGTGCCAGCAGCTTAGCGGGGACTAGCGGGCCCAATGAGCAGTTCTTC
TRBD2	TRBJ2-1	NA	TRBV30	CAWSMSTSGRGEQFF	TGTGCCTGGAGTATGAGCACTAGCGGGAGAGGTGAGCAGTTCTTC
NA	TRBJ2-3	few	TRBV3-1	CASSQESPDTQYF	TGTGCCAGCAGCCAAGAGAGCCCGGATACGCAGTATTTT
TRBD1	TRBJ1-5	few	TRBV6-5	CASRGQGDQPQHF	TGTGCCAGCAGGGGACAGGGGGATCAGCCCCAGCATTTT
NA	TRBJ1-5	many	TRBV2	CASSGGLSQPQHF	TGTGCCAGCAGTGGAGGTCTTAGTCAGCCCCAGCATTTT
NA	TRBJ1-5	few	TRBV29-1	CSVAGISGNQPQHF	TGCAGCGTTGCGGGTATCTCGGGCAATCAGCCCCAGCATTTT
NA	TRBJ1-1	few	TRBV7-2	CASSLVTTARTEAFF	TGTGCCAGCAGCTTAGTGACCACGGCTCGCACTGAAGCTTTCTTT
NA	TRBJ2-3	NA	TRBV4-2	CASSLQGSGEVTQYF	TGTGCCAGCAGCCTCCAGGGCAGCGGAGAAGTTACGCAGTATTTT
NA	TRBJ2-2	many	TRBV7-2	CASSPFSATGELFF	TGTGCCAGCAGCCCTTTTTCAGCTACGGGGGAGCTGTTTTTT
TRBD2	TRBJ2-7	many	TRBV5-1	CASSSGSGSSYEQYF	TGCGCCAGCAGCTCAGGAAGCGGGAGCTCCTACGAGCAGTACTTC
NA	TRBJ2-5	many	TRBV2	CASNRVTETQYF	TGTGCCAGCAACAGGGTAACAGAGACCCAGTACTTC
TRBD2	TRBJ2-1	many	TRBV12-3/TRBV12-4	CASSLLAGEEQFF	TGTGCCAGCAGCCTACTAGCGGGAGAAGAGCAGTTCTTC
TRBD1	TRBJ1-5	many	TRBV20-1	CSARDQGARNQPQHF	TGCAGTGCTAGGGATCAGGGGGCCCGCAATCAGCCCCAGCATTTT
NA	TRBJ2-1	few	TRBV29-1	CSVQTTNEQFF	TGCAGCGTCCAGACTACAAATGAGCAGTTCTTC
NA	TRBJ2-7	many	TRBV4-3	CARKDTYEQYF	TGCGCCAGGAAGGATACCTACGAGCAGTACTTC
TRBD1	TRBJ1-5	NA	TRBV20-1	CSALGDSLNQPQHF	TGCAGTGCACTAGGGGACAGCCTTAATCAGCCCCAGCATTTT
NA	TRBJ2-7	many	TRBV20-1	CSARPADFTYEQYF	TGCAGTGCTAGACCCGCGGACTTTACCTACGAGCAGTACTTC
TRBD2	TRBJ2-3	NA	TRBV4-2	CASSQEAGGSSDTQYF	TGTGCCAGCAGCCAAGAAGCGGGAGGGTCTTCAGATACGCAGTATTTT
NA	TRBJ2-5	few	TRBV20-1	CSARVQLLKGETQYF	TGCAGTGCTCGTGTCCAGTTACTAAAGGGAGAGACCCAGTACTTC
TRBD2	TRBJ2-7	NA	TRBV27	CASSYRASGYEQYF	TGTGCCAGCAGTTACCGGGCTAGCGGGTACGAGCAGTACTTC
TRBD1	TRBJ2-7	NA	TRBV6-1	CASRSGTASTYEQYF	TGTGCCAGCAGATCCGGGACAGCTTCAACCTACGAGCAGTACTTC
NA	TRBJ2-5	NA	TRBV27	CASGFGGEAQYF	TGTGCCAGCGGCTTCGGCGGGGAGGCCCAGTACTTC
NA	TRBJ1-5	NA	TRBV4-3	CASSLGPEPNQPQHF	TGCGCCAGCAGCCTCGGCCCGGAGCCCAATCAGCCCCAGCATTTT
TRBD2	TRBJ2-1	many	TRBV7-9	CASSATGLNEQFF	TGTGCCAGCAGCGCGACGGGACTAAATGAGCAGTTCTTC
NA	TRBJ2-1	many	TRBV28	CASSSDSADEQFF	TGTGCCAGCAGTTCGGACTCCGCTGATGAGCAGTTCTTC
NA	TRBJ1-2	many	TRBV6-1	CASNTGTKTGYTF	TGTGCCAGCAACACCGGGACCAAGACTGGCTACACCTTC
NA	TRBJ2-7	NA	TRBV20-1	CCAREPGLRYEQYF	TGCTGTGCTAGAGAGCCGGGACTTCGCTACGAGCAGTACTTC
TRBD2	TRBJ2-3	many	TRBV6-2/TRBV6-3	CASRRTSGGTDTQYF	TGTGCCAGCAGGAGGACTAGCGGGGGCACAGATACGCAGTATTTT